These 18 T cell receptor beta chains were sequenced from one sample in a study of sequential checkpoint blockade in melanoma. The protocol was immunoSEQ multiplex PCR, while the TCRdb copy is restricted to in-frame clones and leaves out a portion. The sample yields approximately 20,000 clones, roughly 53% seen once. Treatment meaning: randomized to nivolumab then ipilimumab (arm A) or the reverse (arm B). Sequenced material: CD8+ T cells sorted from blood (inferred from file names), taken from a patient given nivolumab and ipilimumab in sequence. The receptors come from a human donor with melanoma.

By sample fraction, this clone is medium-sized. This sequence joins TRBV21-1 and TRBJ1-1; the D call in the table, TRBD1, was not verified against the DNA. TRBV21-1 is a pseudogene segment. CDR3 length: 17 amino acids. This CDR3 is CASSKIGGGQGNTEAFF. CDR3 DNA sequence: TGTGCCAGCAGCAAAATAGGGGGGGGACAGGGGAACACTGAAGCTTTCTTT.

The V and J genes are TRBV5-6 and TRBJ1-2, with D perhaps matching TRBD1 (6 bases). The CDR3 is 12 amino acids. V was clipped by 2 bases and J by 8 bases, with 10 bases between them. Germline assignment: CDR1 SGHDT and CDR2 YYEEEE. Here the CDR3 DNA reads TGTGCCAGCAGCTTTCAGGGGTGGGGCTACACCTTC. Residues: CASSFQGWGYTF.

CDR3 in amino acids: CASSQDPPQGRNTGELFF. The CDR3 bases are TGCGCCAGCAGCCAAGATCCCCCACAGGGGCGGAACACCGGGGAGCTGTTTTTT. The chain has TRBV4-1 and TRBJ2-2; TRBD1 matches 7 bases. There are 18 residues in the CDR3. V trimming: 0 bases; J trimming: 1 base; junction bases outside the gene matches: 8. Germline CDR1 MGHRA, CDR2 YSYEKL.

J is TRBJ2-2 and V is TRBV29-1, with 10 bases aligning to TRBD1. The CDR3 is 14 residues long. After removal of 4 bases from V and 5 bases from J, the junction contained 4 bases not matched to a gene. CDR1 is SQVTM and CDR2 is ANQGSEA in the germline V gene. The CDR3 is CSVVDRGLTGELFF. The CDR3 DNA follows: TGCAGCGTTGTCGACAGGGGGCTGACCGGGGAGCTGTTTTTT.

This clone appeared once. Mismatch with germline at one junction end may stem from a read error. The V call is TRBV7-9, the J call TRBJ1-4; D not resolved. This CDR3 has 14 residues. CDR1 SEHNR and CDR2 FQNEAQ come from the germline V gene (reference sequence). The CDR3 DNA follows: TGTGCCAGCAGCTTACCCACAACTAATGAAAAACTGCTTTTT. As protein: CASSLPTTNEKLLF.

A word on this clone: Additional DNA sequences in this sample encode the identical CDR3. The V call is TRBV6-5, the J call TRBJ2-7; 7 bases line up with TRBD2. CDR1 is MNHEY, CDR2 SVGAGI, per germline. V gave up 6 bases and J gave up 2 bases; unmatched junction bases: 4. The CDR3 is 13 amino acids. Here the CDR3 reads CASSYAGAYEQYF. CDR3 DNA sequence: TGTGCCAGCAGCTACGCGGGGGCCTACGAGCAGTACTTC.

The rearrangement joins TRBV19 to TRBJ2-7, with D tentatively TRBD2 (6 bases). With 1 base removed from V and 3 bases from J, the gap between germline ends came to 13 bases. Germline CDR1 and CDR2: LNHDA and SQIVND (reference sequence). The CDR3 runs 15 residues. The CDR3 sequence: CASSIVAGSFYEQYF. The CDR3 DNA reads TGTGCCAGTAGTATAGTTGCGGGGTCCTTCTACGAGCAGTACTTC.

The chain couples TRBV28 to TRBJ1-1; D remains ambiguous. Trimming pared 3 bases from V and 2 bases from J, leaving 7 bases between. The germline gives CDR1 MDHEN, CDR2 SYDVKM. The CDR3 has 13 residues. CDR3 sequence: CASSLSLNTEAFF. In DNA form, the CDR3 reads TGTGCCAGCAGTTTGTCACTCAACACTGAAGCTTTCTTT.

The V call is TRBV7-6, the J call TRBJ2-7; 8 nucleotides agree with TRBD2. After removal of 5 bases from V and 1 base from J, the junction contained 7 bases not matched to a gene. CDR3 size: 15 residues. Germline V gene sequence: CDR1 SGHVS, CDR2 FNYEAQ. The CDR3 DNA sequence: TGTGCCAGCAGCCCCAGCGGGGGCAGTTCCTACGAGCAGTACTTC. This encodes CASSPSGGSSYEQYF. The full variable domain, rest sourced from reference TRBV7-6 and TRBJ2-7, is GAGVSQSPRYKVTKRGQDVALRCDPISGHVSLYWYRQALGQGPEFLTYFNYEAQQDKSGLPNDRFSAERPEGSISTLTIQRTEQRDSAMYRCASSPSGGSSYEQYFGPGTRLTVT.

The chain couples TRBV6-5 to TRBJ2-7, with 9 bases fitting TRBD1. The ends lost 5 bases at V and 6 bases at J; junction bases unmatched: 8. There are 14 residues in the CDR3. CDR1 and CDR2 from the germline V gene are MNHEY and SVGAGI. The CDR3 protein is CASSPGTGFFEQYF. CDR3 sequence (DNA): TGTGCCAGCAGTCCGGGGACAGGGTTTTTCGAGCAGTACTTC.

The chain employs TRBV7-9 and TRBJ2-7; 8 nucleotides line up with TRBD2. J lost 0 bases, V lost 3 bases, and 1 base had no gene match. This CDR3 region has 14 residues. Per the germline V gene, CDR1 is SEHNR and CDR2 is FQNEAQ (reference sequence). The chain's CDR3 is CASSLSGSSYEQYF. The CDR3 DNA sequence: TGTGCCAGCAGCTTGAGCGGGAGCTCCTACGAGCAGTACTTC.

The V and J genes are TRBV5-6 and TRBJ2-3; 7 nucleotides match TRBD2. After removal of 2 bases from V and 4 bases from J, the junction contained 10 bases not matched to a gene. Germline V CDR1 and CDR2: SGHDT, YYEEEE. There are 16 residues in the CDR3. CDR3 in amino acids: CASSFRLGRDPDTQYF. The CDR3 coding sequence is TGTGCCAGCAGCTTCCGACTAGGGAGGGACCCAGATACGCAGTATTTT.

This clone was counted only a few times. The CDR3 nucleotides are TGTGCCAGCAGCCTTGGACAGGGACGATACTTCTACGAGCAGTACTTC. Protein: CASSLGQGRYFYEQYF. V usage is TRBV7-9 and J usage is TRBJ2-7; 8 bases align to TRBD1. The V segment lost 5 bases and the J segment 3 bases; nucleotides outside the gene matches: 12. CDR3 length: 16 residues. Germline-derived CDR1 and CDR2 are SEHNR and FQNEAQ (reference sequence).

This sequence joins TRBV9 and TRBJ1-1; TRBD1 agrees at 11 bases. The J segment lost 5 bases and the V segment lost 3 bases, leaving 3 bases of the junction unmatched. The CDR3 loop spans 14 amino acids. Germline V CDR1 and CDR2: SGDLS, YYNGEE. CDR3 residues: CASSAGQGATEAFF. Here the CDR3 DNA reads TGTGCCAGCAGCGCAGGACAGGGGGCGACTGAAGCTTTCTTT.

The chain combines TRBV27 with TRBJ2-7; 10 bases are shared with TRBD1. J lost 9 bases, V lost 4 bases, and 15 bases had no gene match. The CDR3 consists of 16 residues. The germline gives CDR1 MNHEY, CDR2 SMNVEV (reference sequence). The CDR3, as DNA: TGTGCCAGCAGTTCCCCCTCCGGGACAGGGGCCGAGGGGCAGTACTTC. Amino acids: CASSSPSGTGAEGQYF.

The chain employs TRBV6-5 and TRBJ1-6, with 12 bases matching TRBD1. CDR3 size: 15 residues. Germline assignment: CDR1 MNHEY and CDR2 SVGAGI. V shed 2 bases and J 10 bases; nucleotides not matched to a gene: 3. CDR3 in amino acids: CASSYTGQGASPLHF. Written as DNA, the CDR3 is TGTGCCAGCAGTTACACGGGACAGGGGGCCTCACCCCTCCACTTT.

This chain uses TRBV7-6 with TRBJ2-2; the match to TRBD2 covers 10 bases. With 1 base clipped from V and 5 bases from J, the junction kept 7 bases outside the gene matches. The CDR3 contains 17 residues. Germline-derived CDR1 and CDR2 are SGHVS and FNYEAQ. The CDR3 DNA follows: TGTGCCAGCAGCTTAGATCAATTAGCGGGAGGTACCGGGGAGCTGTTTTTT. Protein: CASSLDQLAGGTGELFF.

There are a few counts of this clone. The rearrangement links TRBV27 to TRBJ2-1, with 9 bases identical to TRBD2. The V gene's germline CDR1 is MNHEY and CDR2 SMNVEV (reference sequence). The CDR3 sequence is 13 residues long. V shed 6 bases and J 4 bases; nucleotides not matched to a gene: 1. CDR3 bases: TGTGCCAGCAGGACTAGCGGATACAATGAGCAGTTCTTC. This encodes CASRTSGYNEQFF.